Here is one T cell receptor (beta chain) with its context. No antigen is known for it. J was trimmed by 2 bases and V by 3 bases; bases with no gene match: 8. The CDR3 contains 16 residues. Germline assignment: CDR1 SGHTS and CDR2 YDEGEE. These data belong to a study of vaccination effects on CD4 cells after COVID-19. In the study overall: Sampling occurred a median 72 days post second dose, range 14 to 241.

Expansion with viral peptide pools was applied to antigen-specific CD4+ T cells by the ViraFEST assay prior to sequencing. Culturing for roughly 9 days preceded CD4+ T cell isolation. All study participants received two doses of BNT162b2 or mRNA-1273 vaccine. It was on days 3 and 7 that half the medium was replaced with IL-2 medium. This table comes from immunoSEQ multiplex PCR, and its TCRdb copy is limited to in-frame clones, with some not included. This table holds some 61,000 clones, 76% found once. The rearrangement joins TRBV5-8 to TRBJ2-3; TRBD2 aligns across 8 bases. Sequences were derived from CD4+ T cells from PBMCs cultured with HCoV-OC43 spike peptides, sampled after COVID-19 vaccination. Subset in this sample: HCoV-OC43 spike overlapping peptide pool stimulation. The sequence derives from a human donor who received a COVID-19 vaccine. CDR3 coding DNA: TGTGCCAGCAGCTCGGGGGGGGCCCGGGACACAGATACGCAGTATTTT. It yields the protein CASSSGGARDTDTQYF.